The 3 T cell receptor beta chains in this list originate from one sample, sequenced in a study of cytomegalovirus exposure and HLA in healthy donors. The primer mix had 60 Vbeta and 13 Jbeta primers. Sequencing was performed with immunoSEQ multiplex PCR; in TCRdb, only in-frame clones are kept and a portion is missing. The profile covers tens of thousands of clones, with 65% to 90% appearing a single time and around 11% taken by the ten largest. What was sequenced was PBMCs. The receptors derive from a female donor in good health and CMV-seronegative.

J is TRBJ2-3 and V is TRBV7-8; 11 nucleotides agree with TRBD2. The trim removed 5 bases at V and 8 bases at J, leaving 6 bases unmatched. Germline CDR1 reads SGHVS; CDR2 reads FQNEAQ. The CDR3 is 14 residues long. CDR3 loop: CASSQRLAGSTQYF. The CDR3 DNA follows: TGTGCCAGCAGCCAAAGACTAGCGGGGTCTACGCAGTATTTT.

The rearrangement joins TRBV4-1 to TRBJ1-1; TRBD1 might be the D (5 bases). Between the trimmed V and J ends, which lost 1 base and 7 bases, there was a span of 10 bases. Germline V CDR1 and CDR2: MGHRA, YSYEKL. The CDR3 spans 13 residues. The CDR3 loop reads CASSQVRTGEAFF. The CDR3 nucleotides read TGCGCCAGCAGCCAAGTACGAACAGGTGAAGCTTTCTTT.

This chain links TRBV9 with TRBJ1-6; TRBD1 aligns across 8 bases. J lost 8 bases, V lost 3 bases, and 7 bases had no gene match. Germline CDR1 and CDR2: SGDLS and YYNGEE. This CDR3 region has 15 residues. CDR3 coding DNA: TGTGCCAGCAGCGGGACAGGGAATAGGGATTCACCCCTCCACTTT. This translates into CASSGTGNRDSPLHF.